These 25 T cell receptor beta chains share one sample of origin, sequenced in a study of STAT3 mutations in large granular lymphocyte leukemia (dated by TCRdb to between 2018 and 2021). Results and caveats for the whole study, not just this receptor: At least one immunodominant TCRbeta clonotype was identified in every T-LGLL patient, and multiple immunodominant subclonotypes were identified in about half of the T-LGLL patients.

The library relied on the immunoSEQ multiplex PCR assay. TCRdb re-hosts the immuneACCESS table, in-frame sequences only. Its copies lack some clones; in the studies checked, an unresolved V gene accounts for under half of them, and the cause for the rest is not known. This sample comprises roughly 1,300 clones, around 52% of them detected only once. The top ten clonotypes cover approximately 40% of the sample. Which antigens these TCRs recognize remains unknown. The sample taken for sequencing was peripheral blood mononuclear cells. Source of these receptors: a man aged 60 to 75 with T-cell large granular lymphocyte leukemia. Some clones in this sample may be carry-over from other donors' samples. The age is the age at diagnosis.

The chain links TRBV6-9 to TRBJ2-7; 7 nucleotides align to TRBD2. The junction had 6 bases not matched to a gene; V was cut back by 2 bases and J by 5 bases. Germline CDR1 and CDR2: MNHGY and SVAAGI. CDR3 length: 14 amino acids. CDR3 protein: CASSYPLGGDEQYF. As DNA, the CDR3 is TGTGCCAGCAGTTATCCCCTTGGGGGGGACGAGCAGTACTTC.

The rearrangement links TRBV25-1 to TRBJ2-3; 7 bases fit TRBD2. The J segment lost 4 bases and the V segment lost 6 bases, leaving 7 bases of the junction unmatched. Germline CDR1 and CDR2: MGHDK and SYGVNS. The CDR3 is made up of 14 amino acids. In nucleotides, the CDR3 is TGTGCCAGCAGGACGGGAGGTAGCGCAGATACGCAGTATTTT. It codes for CASRTGGSADTQYF.

This clone is labeled hyperexpanded. The DNA for the CDR3 is TGTGCCAGCAGCTCAACCCGGCAGGGAGACGGTCAGCCCCAGCATTTT. As protein: CASSSTRQGDGQPQHF. V gene TRBV7-9 combines with J gene TRBJ1-5, with D possibly TRBD1 on 5 matching bases. V was clipped by 4 bases and J by 6 bases, with 19 bases between them. The CDR3 covers 16 residues. CDR1 is SEHNR and CDR2 is FQNEAQ in the germline V gene (reference sequence).

The V and J genes are TRBV5-4 and TRBJ2-1; D is uncertain. This CDR3 has 13 amino acids. CDR1 is SGHNT, CDR2 YYREEE, per germline (reference sequence). Between the trimmed V and J ends, which lost 5 bases and 0 bases, there was a span of 6 bases. Here the CDR3 reads CASRIRSYNEQFF. The CDR3 nucleotides read TGTGCCAGCAGGATTCGCTCCTACAATGAGCAGTTCTTC.

The chain employs TRBV7-2 and TRBJ1-4; D not resolved. V was pared by 3 bases and J by 8 bases, with 13 bases between. CDR3 length: 14 residues. Germline V CDR1 and CDR2: SGHTA, FQGNSA. CDR3 in amino acids: CASSFAGSGEKLFF. In DNA form, the CDR3 reads TGTGCCAGCAGCTTCGCCGGGAGCGGGGAAAAACTGTTTTTT.

J is TRBJ1-2 and V is TRBV29-1, with D hard to call. The V gene lost 4 bases and the J gene lost 5 bases, with 14 bases spanning the gap. CDR3 length equals 13 residues. The germline V gene has CDR1 SQVTM and CDR2 ANQGSEA. The CDR3 spells CSVGTVQGYGYTF. Written as DNA, the CDR3 is TGCAGCGTTGGGACGGTTCAAGGGTATGGCTACACCTTC.

About this clone: Other DNA sequences in the same sample also yield this CDR3. This chain joins TRBV9 and TRBJ2-1; TRBD2 is a possible D gene (5 bases). The CDR3 loop spans 15 amino acids. Trimming took 0 bases from V and 0 from J, leaving 7 bases between them. Germline V gene sequence: CDR1 SGDLS, CDR2 YYNGEE. CDR3: CASSVATSSYNEQFF. The CDR3 DNA sequence: TGTGCCAGCAGCGTAGCTACTAGCTCCTACAATGAGCAGTTCTTC.

CDR3 nucleotides: TGCAGCATCCGACAGGGGCGCTACGAGCAGTACTTC. It translates to CSIRQGRYEQYF. The chain uses TRBV29-1 and TRBJ2-7, with 8 bases identical to TRBD1. With V trimmed by 8 bases and J by 3 bases, 6 bases remained unmatched. Germline assignment: CDR1 SQVTM and CDR2 ANQGSEA. There are 12 residues in the CDR3.

The gene calls are TRBV7-9 and TRBJ2-1; D remains unclear. The ends were cut back, 5 bases at V and 8 bases at J, with 10 bases in the middle. CDR1 and CDR2 (germline): SEHNR, FQNEAQ (reference sequence). The length of the CDR3 is 12 residues. The CDR3 reads CASSAASDEQFF. CDR3 DNA sequence: TGTGCCAGCAGCGCCGCCAGTGATGAGCAGTTCTTC.

The J gene is TRBJ2-7, the V gene TRBV14; D unclear. CDR1 is SGHDN and CDR2 is FVKESK in the germline V gene. Between the trimmed V and J ends, which lost 3 bases and 3 bases, there was a span of 21 bases. There are 17 residues in the CDR3. The CDR3 DNA follows: TGTGCCAGCAGCCAGGCCTGGGCGGACGGCTTGAACTACGAGCAGTACTTC. Protein product: CASSQAWADGLNYEQYF.

There are a few counts of this clone. The chain is built from TRBV18 and TRBJ2-7; no reliable D call. Germline-derived CDR1 and CDR2 are KGHSH and LQKENI. This CDR3 is 14 amino acids long. V dropped 3 bases and J dropped 2 bases, with 11 bases sitting between them. CDR3 loop: CASSPAGLTYEQYF. CDR3 bases: TGTGCCAGCTCACCGGCAGGCCTTACCTACGAGCAGTACTTC.

This sequence joins TRBV7-2 and TRBJ2-7; D unresolved. The CDR3 spans 13 residues. Germline-derived CDR1 and CDR2 are SGHTA and FQGNSA. The V end lost 5 bases, the J end lost 2 bases, and 10 bases lay between the germline ends. The CDR3 DNA reads TGTGCCAGCAGCCACCTAAGCCCCTACGAGCAGTACTTC. It encodes CASSHLSPYEQYF. The complete variable domain, with remaining parts taken from reference TRBV7-2 and TRBJ2-7, reads GAGVSQSPSNKVTEKGKDVELRCDPISGHTALYWYRQSLGQGLEFLIYFQGNSAPDKSGLPSDRFSAERTGGSVSTLTIQRTQQEDSAVYLCASSHLSPYEQYFGPGTRLTVT.

This clone has just one count. V is TRBV19 and J is TRBJ2-5, with 7 bases aligning to TRBD1. CDR1 is LNHDA, CDR2 SQIVND, per germline (reference sequence). V gave up 7 bases and J gave up 3 bases; unmatched junction bases: 8. The CDR3 extends over 14 amino acids. CDR3 in amino acids: CASKAWDREETQYF. The DNA of the CDR3 is TGTGCCAGTAAGGCCTGGGACAGAGAAGAGACCCAGTACTTC. Combining the CDR3 with reference TRBV19 and TRBJ2-5 gives the whole variable domain DGGITQSPKYLFRKEGQNVTLSCEQNLNHDAMYWYRQDPGQGLRLIYYSQIVNDFQKGDIAEGYSVSREKKESFPLTVTSAQKNPTAFYLCASKAWDREETQYFGPGTRLLVL.

Note on this clone: Without the conserved terminal phenylalanine or tryptophan, this CDR3 likely stems from a read error. The DNA is omitted, as the CDR3 cannot be located on it reliably, and the CDR3 follows TCRdb's listing. The rearrangement joins TRBV25-1 to TRBJ1-2; TRBD1 is taken as the D call from the table, unchecked against the DNA. Germline CDR1 reads MGHDK; CDR2 reads SYGVNS. Ends included, the CDR3 has 11 residues. The CDR3 spells CASSEAPGQRP.

There are a few counts of this clone. The J gene is TRBJ1-2, the V gene TRBV10-2; 7 bases are shared with TRBD1. The CDR3 spans 15 residues. The junction had 13 bases not matched to a gene; V was cut back by 5 bases and J by 7 bases. Germline assignment: CDR1 WSHSY and CDR2 SAAADI. In DNA form, the CDR3 reads TGCGCCAGCAGTTTGCGCCCAGAGGGGGCAATTGGCTACACCTTC. Translation: CASSLRPEGAIGYTF.

The chain links TRBV5-5 to TRBJ1-5; 8 bases are a match to TRBD1. The germline CDR1 and CDR2 sequences are SGHKS and YYEKEE (reference sequence). CDR3 length: 15 residues. V dropped 4 bases and J dropped 3; count of bases not matched to a gene: 6. CDR3 sequence reads: CASSAGTGDNQPQHF. The CDR3 nucleotides are TGTGCCAGCAGCGCCGGGACAGGCGACAATCAGCCCCAGCATTTT.

This clone is large (0.1 to 1%) within its sample. V usage is TRBV5-1 and J usage is TRBJ2-7; TRBD2 agrees at 7 bases. V was pared by 1 base and J by 5 bases, with 15 bases of the junction left unmatched. The V gene's germline CDR1 is SGHRS and CDR2 YFSETQ. The CDR3 totals 17 residues. This CDR3 is CASSLSPLGGSINEQYF. As DNA, the CDR3 is TGCGCCAGCAGCTTGTCCCCGCTCGGGGGGAGTATTAACGAGCAGTACTTC.

The rearrangement joins TRBV6-5 to TRBJ1-1, with TRBD1 matching 7 bases. With V trimmed by 5 bases and J by 0 bases, 6 bases remained unmatched. Germline V gene lookup returns CDR1 MNHEY and CDR2 SVGAGI. The CDR3 runs to 15 residues. In DNA form, the CDR3 reads TGTGCCAGCAGTCGTTTGGGACAGTTGAACACTGAAGCTTTCTTT. It codes for CASSRLGQLNTEAFF.

The table lists this clone with a few counts. This rearrangement joins TRBV7-9 to TRBJ2-7; D may be TRBD2 (6 bases). The CDR3 is made up of 15 amino acids. From germline, CDR1 is SEHNR and CDR2 FQNEAQ (reference sequence). V was pared by 2 bases and J by 3 bases, with 14 bases between. The CDR3 protein is CASSLPRGKGYEQYF. DNA for the CDR3: TGTGCCAGCAGCTTACCCCGGGGGAAGGGCTACGAGCAGTACTTC.

V gene TRBV7-6 combines with J gene TRBJ2-7; TRBD1 matches at 9 bases. V lost 1 base, J lost 3 bases, and 7 bases stayed unmatched. Germline CDR1 reads SGHVS; CDR2 reads FNYEAQ. The CDR3 is 16 residues long. The CDR3 loop reads CASSLGTGQGYYEQYF. CDR3 nucleotides: TGTGCCAGCAGCTTAGGTACAGGACAGGGGTACTACGAGCAGTACTTC. The full variable domain, rest sourced from reference TRBV7-6 and TRBJ2-7, is GAGVSQSPRYKVTKRGQDVALRCDPISGHVSLYWYRQALGQGPEFLTYFNYEAQQDKSGLPNDRFSAERPEGSISTLTIQRTEQRDSAMYRCASSLGTGQGYYEQYFGPGTRLTVT.

J is TRBJ1-2 and V is TRBV29-1, with a tentative D call TRBD1 (6 bases). From germline, CDR1 is SQVTM and CDR2 ANQGSEA. CDR3 length equals 17 residues. V gave up 0 bases and J gave up 2 bases, with 19 bases separating them. The chain's CDR3 is CSVEERIGQLVNYGYTF. CDR3 sequence (DNA): TGCAGCGTTGAAGAACGCATCGGACAGCTCGTAAACTATGGCTACACCTTC.

This chain uses TRBV7-3 with TRBJ2-1; 8 bases match TRBD1. J gave up 10 bases and V 5 bases, and 1 base lay outside the gene matches. CDR1 and CDR2 from the germline V gene are SGHTA and FQGTGA. The CDR3 totals 11 residues. The CDR3 spells CASSQGAEQFF. The CDR3 DNA follows: TGTGCCAGCAGCCAGGGGGCAGAGCAGTTCTTC.

This clone has a single count. This chain joins TRBV19 and TRBJ2-7; D is ambiguous. The CDR3 length is 13 residues. Deletions cut 4 bases from V and 5 bases from J, with 12 bases between. The germline V gene has CDR1 LNHDA and CDR2 SQIVND (reference sequence). CDR3 sequence reads: CASSNRVLDEQYF. The CDR3 DNA reads TGTGCCAGTAGTAACCGGGTCCTCGACGAGCAGTACTTC.

V is TRBV29-1 and J is TRBJ2-3; D remains ambiguous. The CDR3 consists of 12 residues. Germline CDR1 and CDR2: SQVTM and ANQGSEA. The V end lost 1 base, the J end lost 3 bases, and 5 bases lay between the germline ends. The CDR3 region is CSVEGQTDTQYF. For the CDR3, the DNA is TGCAGCGTTGAAGGGCAGACAGATACGCAGTATTTT.

This sequence joins TRBV5-1 and TRBJ1-2, with 11 bases lining up with TRBD1. The CDR3 length is 12 residues. After removal of 4 bases from V and 12 bases from J, the junction contained 5 bases not matched to a gene. The V gene's germline CDR1 is SGHRS and CDR2 YFSETQ. The CDR3 protein is CASSIGQGADTF. The CDR3 DNA reads as TGCGCCAGCAGCATCGGACAGGGGGCCGACACCTTC.